The 4 T cell receptor beta chains in this list originate from one sample, sequenced in a study of T cell responses to AZD1222 COVID-19 vaccine. Some clones are missing from TCRdb's copy, which holds only in-frame ones; the method was immunoSEQ multiplex PCR. The data show about 130,000 clones, just over 85% seen once. Material: peripheral blood, obtained on day 0 of AZD1222 vaccination. All receptors derive from an adult in good health.

CDR3 in DNA: TGCGCGAAAATTTGCGGCTTTAGCGGCTACGAGCAGTACTTC. Translated: CAKICGFSGYEQYF. The chain carries TRBV23-1 and TRBJ2-7, with D possibly matching TRBD2 (6 bases). TRBV23-1 is labeled an ORF, and its function is uncertain. The CDR3 is 14 amino acids.

The rearrangement uses TRBV6-5 and TRBJ1-2; 7 bases fit TRBD1. Germline CDR1 MNHEY, CDR2 SVGAGI. The junction had 13 bases not matched to a gene; V was cut back by 7 bases and J by 14 bases. The CDR3 sequence is 12 residues long. CDR3 in amino acids: CASTRDSTLFTF. The CDR3 bases are TGTGCCAGCACGCGGGACAGCACCCTCTTTACCTTC.

The chain uses TRBV9 and TRBJ2-3; possible D gene TRBD2, 5 bases. With 6 bases removed from V and 6 bases from J, the gap between germline ends came to 17 bases. This CDR3 spans 14 amino acids. Per the germline V gene, CDR1 is SGDLS and CDR2 is YYNGEE. CDR3 DNA: TGTGCCAGCACGGACCTGGGAGATGGGGATACGCAGTATTTT. Its translation is CASTDLGDGDTQYF.

This chain links TRBV3-1 (or the pseudogene TRBV3-2) with TRBJ1-2; D is undetermined. CDR3 length equals 12 residues. The V end was cut by 5 bases, the J end by 7 bases, with 11 bases between. CDR1 and CDR2 (germline): LGHDT, YNNKEL (reference sequence). The CDR3 reads CASSSAESGYTF. The CDR3 DNA sequence: TGTGCCAGCAGCTCCGCAGAAAGTGGCTACACCTTC.